The 16 T cell receptor beta chains in this list originate from one sample, sequenced in a study of blood T cells in healthy people across ages. Using a J-beta primer mix together with a sample-barcoded 5' primer, a second PCR was run for roughly 6 to 12 cycles. From the 5' RACE reads, TCRdb called clonotypes with MiXCR, one entry per CDR3 protein. The sample shows over 1,200,000 distinct CDR3 sequences, roughly 59% of them seen only once. Sequenced: blood. These receptors all stem from a man aged 18 to 30 in good health.

The V and J genes are TRBV6-5 and TRBJ1-1, with TRBD1 identical over 7 bases. Trimming removed 6 bases from V and 6 bases from J; junction bases left unmatched: 13. This CDR3 has 15 amino acids. The germline V gene encodes CDR1 MNHEY and CDR2 SVGAGI. In DNA, the CDR3 is TGTGCCAGCAGCATCCCGAGACAGGGATTGGCTGAAGCTTTCTTT. The encoded protein is CASSIPRQGLAEAFF.

There are a few counts of this clonotype. The chain recombines TRBV7-9 with TRBJ2-3, with no clear D. The CDR3 loop spans 10 amino acids. CDR1 is SEHNR, CDR2 FQNEAQ, per germline (reference sequence). Trimming left V 3 bases short and J 9 bases short, with 4 bases between. Here the CDR3 DNA reads TGTGCCAGCAGCTTGGTCACGCAGTATTTT. Its translation: CASSLVTQYF.

The chain links TRBV10-1 to TRBJ2-7; no clear D gene. The CDR3 consists of 14 residues. In germline, CDR1 is WNHNN, CDR2 SYGVQD (reference sequence). The V end was cut by 3 bases, the J end by 3 bases, with 12 bases between. The CDR3 sequence is CASSDPQPGYEQYF. For the CDR3, the DNA is TGCGCCAGCAGTGACCCCCAACCCGGCTACGAGCAGTACTTC.

This chain uses TRBV20-1 with TRBJ2-7; D remains ambiguous. Germline V gene data show CDR1 as DFQATT and CDR2 as SNEGSKA (reference sequence). V was shortened by 5 bases and J by 3 bases, with 11 bases between the two germline ends. The CDR3 spans 12 residues. CDR3 region: CSASPRNYEQYF. CDR3 nucleotides: TGCAGTGCTTCGCCCAGGAACTACGAGCAGTACTTC.

The chain recombines TRBV6-6 with TRBJ2-4, with D perhaps TRBD1 (6 bases). The DNA end lines up better with TRBJ2-7; the J call may be wrong. Germline V gene lookup returns CDR1 MNHNY and CDR2 SVGAGI (reference sequence). This CDR3 comprises 13 residues. CDR3 bases: TGTGCCAGCACTCCGACAGGCGGCTACGAGCAGTACTTC. Translated, it gives CASTPTGGYEQYF.

The chain recombines TRBV25-1 with TRBJ1-2; D is ambiguous. The V gene lost 3 bases and the J gene lost 7 bases, with 12 bases spanning the gap. The CDR3 loop spans 13 amino acids. Germline CDR1 MGHDK, CDR2 SYGVNS. Here the CDR3 reads CASSDLTGLGYTF. Here the CDR3 DNA reads TGTGCCAGCAGTGACCTGACCGGACTTGGCTACACCTTC.

The table lists this clonotype with a few counts. The V call is TRBV29-1, the J call TRBJ2-4; D uncertain. The J call is in doubt because the DNA end fits TRBJ2-7 better. The CDR3 consists of 13 residues. In germline, CDR1 is SQVTM, CDR2 ANQGSEA. The CDR3 region has the DNA TGCAGCGTTGAAGAGGGCGTACACTACGAGCAGTACTTC. Encoded protein: CSVEEGVHYEQYF.

The rearrangement links TRBV6-2 or TRBV6-3 to TRBJ2-2, with D unclear. This CDR3 has 14 amino acids. Deletions cut 8 bases from V and 6 bases from J, with 16 bases between. CDR1 and CDR2 (germline): MNHEY, SVGEGT. CDR3 protein: CASENSYNPGELFF. Written as DNA, the CDR3 is TGTGCCAGCGAGAACTCTTATAACCCCGGGGAGCTGTTTTTT.

This chain connects TRBV20-1 to TRBJ2-1, with D possibly called TRBD1 or TRBD2 (5 bases each). Germline CDR1 and CDR2: DFQATT and SNEGSKA (reference sequence). Deletions cut 1 base from V and 2 bases from J, with 9 bases between. CDR3 length equals 14 residues. The CDR3 protein is CSARARETYNEQFF. Here the CDR3 DNA reads TGCAGTGCTAGAGCCAGGGAGACCTACAATGAGCAGTTCTTC.

The CDR3 nucleotides are TGTGCCAGCAGCGGATTGGGCTGGACACGGAGCCGGGAGACCCAGTACTTC. This translates into CASSGLGWTRSRETQYF. The V and J genes are TRBV11-2 and TRBJ2-5; maybe TRBD1 (5 bases). V was clipped by 5 bases and J by 5 bases, with 24 bases between them. CDR1 and CDR2 (germline): SGHAT, FQNNGV. This CDR3 has 17 residues. The full variable domain, its missing parts supplied by reference TRBV11-2 and TRBJ2-5, is EAGVAQSPRYKIIEKRQSVAFWCNPISGHATLYWYQQILGQGPKLLIQFQNNGVVDDSQLPKDRFSAERLKGVDSTLKIQPAKLEDSAVYLCASSGLGWTRSRETQYFGPGTRLLVL.

The table lists this clonotype with a few counts. The genes are TRBV27 and TRBJ2-7; D might be TRBD1 (6 bases). V was clipped by 8 bases and J by 7 bases, with 21 bases between them. Per the germline V gene, CDR1 is MNHEY and CDR2 is SMNVEV (reference sequence). The CDR3 covers 14 residues. CDR3 protein: CASGPHRDLSEQYF. DNA for the CDR3: TGTGCCAGCGGGCCACACAGGGATTTGAGTGAGCAGTACTTC.

The V gene is TRBV21-1, the J gene TRBJ2-3; the table's D gene call, TRBD1, was not cross checked with the DNA. TRBV21-1 is flagged as a pseudogene. The CDR3 sequence is 18 residues long. The CDR3 loop is CRPVETERGLTSPDTQYF. The CDR3 DNA reads as TGTAGGCCGGTGGAGACCGAGAGGGGGCTGACTAGCCCAGATACGCAGTATTTT.

J is TRBJ2-1 and V is TRBV10-3; 7 positions match TRBD2. V shed 8 bases, J shed 4 bases, and the junction held 11 bases outside the gene matches. Looked up from germline, CDR1 is ENHRY and CDR2 is SYGVKD. This CDR3 spans 15 amino acids. CDR3 nucleotide sequence: TGTGCCATCGGTGGAGGGAGCGGGGCATACAATGAGCAGTTCTTC. Protein product: CAIGGGSGAYNEQFF.

This clonotype was counted ten times or more. Being one base from a much bigger clone, this may be a read error. The rearrangement links TRBV4-1 to TRBJ2-1, with TRBD2 matching 7 bases. The J call may be in error: the DNA end matches TRBJ2-7 better. The CDR3 totals 17 residues. Germline V CDR1 and CDR2: MGHRA, YSYEKL. CDR3 nucleotides: TGCGCCAGCAGCCGTGGAAGGTCAGCGGGAAATTACAATGAGCAGTACTTC. Protein product: CASSRGRSAGNYNEQYF.

The V call is TRBV10-3, the J call TRBJ2-7; 9 bases fit TRBD1. This CDR3 is built from 13 residues. Germline V gene data show CDR1 as ENHRY and CDR2 as SYGVKD. Trimming at V came to 10 bases and at J to 7 bases, leaving 11 bases not matched to a gene. DNA for the CDR3: TGTGCCACGCGGACAGGGGCATTTGAAGAGCAGTACTTC. It specifies CATRTGAFEEQYF.

V usage is TRBV7-9 and J usage is TRBJ1-2; possible D gene TRBD1, 6 bases. The CDR3 totals 15 residues. Trimming removed 3 bases at V and 4 bases at J, with 15 bases between. CDR1 is SEHNR and CDR2 is FQNEAQ in the germline V gene (reference sequence). CDR3: CASSFKTDSLYGYTF. In nucleotides, the CDR3 is TGTGCCAGCAGCTTCAAGACGGACAGCCTCTATGGCTACACCTTC.